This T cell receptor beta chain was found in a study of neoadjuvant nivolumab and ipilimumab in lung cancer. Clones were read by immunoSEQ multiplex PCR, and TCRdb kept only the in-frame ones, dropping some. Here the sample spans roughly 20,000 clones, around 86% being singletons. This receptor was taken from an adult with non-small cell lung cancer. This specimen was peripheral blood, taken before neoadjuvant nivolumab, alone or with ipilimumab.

The DNA for the CDR3 is TGTGCCAGCAGCTTGGCGGGGAGGGAAGGGGGCTCCTACGAGCAGTACTTC. This gives the protein CASSLAGREGGSYEQYF. The genes are TRBV5-5 and TRBJ2-7, with D maybe TRBD2 (7 bases). Trimming removed 0 bases from V and 0 bases from J, with 16 bases in between. This CDR3 comprises 17 residues. From germline, CDR1 is SGHKS and CDR2 YYEKEE (reference sequence).